The 2 T cell receptor beta chains presented below share a single source sample, sequenced in a study of T cells after yellow fever vaccination. TCRdb passed the 5' RACE reads through MiXCR, listing each CDR3 protein once. The repertoire holds approximately 260,000 distinct CDR3 sequences, with around 4.9% as singletons. The sample in question was CD4+ T cells sorted from PBMCs, obtained on the day of the yellow fever booster vaccination. These receptors were collected from a man in his late teens or twenties who received the YFV17D yellow fever vaccine.

This clonotype was counted at least ten times. The gene calls are TRBV7-9 and TRBJ1-5, with TRBD1 matching over 8 bases. J lost 1 base, V lost 4 bases, and 12 bases had no gene match. Germline V CDR1 and CDR2: SEHNR, FQNEAQ (reference sequence). The CDR3 covers 18 residues. CDR3 sequence: CASSSVPRGQRSNQPQHF. Written as DNA, the CDR3 is TGTGCCAGCAGCTCTGTCCCCAGGGGGCAACGGAGCAATCAGCCCCAGCATTTT.

This chain joins TRBV3-1 and TRBJ1-1, with D unresolved. V lost 3 bases and J lost 3, with 8 bases in between. Germline V gene lookup returns CDR1 LGHDT and CDR2 YNNKEL (reference sequence). The CDR3 contains 13 residues. This CDR3 reads CASSQTEDTEAFF. Here the CDR3 DNA reads TGTGCCAGCAGCCAGACTGAAGACACTGAAGCTTTCTTT.